This T cell receptor beta chain emerged from a study of cytomegalovirus exposure and HLA in healthy donors. Overall study findings and caveats: The authors reported that TCR beta sequences could predict HLA-A and HLA-B alleles. These predictions were accurate for most subjects in the first cohort.

Vbeta (60) and Jbeta (13) primers were used in the PCR. Original methodology: Counted up in a later analysis, unique TCR beta chains came to approximately 77 million, with 9.5 million to 13 million shared. Method: immunoSEQ multiplex PCR; TCRdb's copy keeps in-frame clones and lacks some. The V and J calls and clone size are taken from that table; D and trimming were inferred from the DNA. This sample has about 230,000 clones, with about three quarters found just once. Note on this clone: Its specificity is not known.

This sequence originates from a boy aged 5 to 17 in good health and CMV-seronegative. The material sequenced was PBMCs.

This CDR3 is CASSINRGRGGYTF. The CDR3 coding sequence is TGTGCCAGTAGTATTAACAGGGGGCGCGGGGGCTACACCTTC. The chain combines TRBV19 with TRBJ1-2, with 9 nucleotides matching TRBD1. CDR3 length: 14 amino acids. Germline loops: CDR1 LNHDA, CDR2 SQIVND (reference sequence). J lost 8 bases, V lost 3 bases, and 7 bases had no gene match.